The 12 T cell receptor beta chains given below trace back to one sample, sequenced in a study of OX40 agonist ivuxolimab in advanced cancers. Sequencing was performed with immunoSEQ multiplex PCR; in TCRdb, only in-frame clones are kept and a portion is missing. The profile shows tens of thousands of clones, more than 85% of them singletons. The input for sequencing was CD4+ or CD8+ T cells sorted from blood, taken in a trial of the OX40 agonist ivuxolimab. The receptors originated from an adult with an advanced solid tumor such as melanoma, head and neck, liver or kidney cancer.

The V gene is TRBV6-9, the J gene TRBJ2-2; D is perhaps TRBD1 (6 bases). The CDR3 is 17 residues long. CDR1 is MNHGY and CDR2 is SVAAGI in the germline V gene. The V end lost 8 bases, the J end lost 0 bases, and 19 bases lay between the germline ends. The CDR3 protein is CASEGRTEFANTGELFF. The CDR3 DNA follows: TGTGCCAGCGAGGGACGGACAGAATTTGCGAACACCGGGGAGCTGTTTTTT.

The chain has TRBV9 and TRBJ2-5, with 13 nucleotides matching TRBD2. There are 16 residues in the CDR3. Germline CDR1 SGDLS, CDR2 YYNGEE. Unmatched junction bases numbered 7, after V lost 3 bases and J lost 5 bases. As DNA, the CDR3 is TGTGCCAGCAGCGGACGGACTAGCGGGAGTTCTGAGACCCAGTACTTC. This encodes CASSGRTSGSSETQYF. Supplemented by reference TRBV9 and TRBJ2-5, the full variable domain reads DSGVTQTPKHLITATGQRVTLRCSPRSGDLSVYWYQQSLDQGLQFLIQYYNGEERAKGNILERFSAQQFPDLHSELNLSSLELGDSALYFCASSGRTSGSSETQYFGPGTRLLVL.

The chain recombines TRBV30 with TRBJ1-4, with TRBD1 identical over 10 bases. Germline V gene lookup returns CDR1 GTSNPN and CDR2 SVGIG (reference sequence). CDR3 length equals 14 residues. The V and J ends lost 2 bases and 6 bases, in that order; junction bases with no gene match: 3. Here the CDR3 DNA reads TGTGCCTGGAGTTCCGGGACAGGGGATGAAAAACTGTTTTTT. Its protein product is CAWSSGTGDEKLFF. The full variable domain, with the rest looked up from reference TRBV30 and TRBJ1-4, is SQTIHQWPATLVQPVGSPLSLECTVEGTSNPNLYWYRQAAGRGLQLLFYSVGIGQISSEVPQNLSASRPQDRQFILSSKKLLLSDSGFYLCAWSSGTGDEKLFFGSGTQLSVL.

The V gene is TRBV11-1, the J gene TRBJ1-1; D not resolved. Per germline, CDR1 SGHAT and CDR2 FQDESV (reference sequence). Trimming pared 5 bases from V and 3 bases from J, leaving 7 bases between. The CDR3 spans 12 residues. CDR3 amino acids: CASSPMYTEAFF. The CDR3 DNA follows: TGTGCCAGCAGCCCAATGTACACTGAAGCTTTCTTT.

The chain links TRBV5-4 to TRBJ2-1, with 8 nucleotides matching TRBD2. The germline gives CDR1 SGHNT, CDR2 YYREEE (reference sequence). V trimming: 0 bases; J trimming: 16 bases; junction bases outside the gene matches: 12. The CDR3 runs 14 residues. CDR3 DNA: TGTGCCAGCAGCTTGGCCCCAGCGGGAGTTACTGATTTCTTC. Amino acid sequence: CASSLAPAGVTDFF.

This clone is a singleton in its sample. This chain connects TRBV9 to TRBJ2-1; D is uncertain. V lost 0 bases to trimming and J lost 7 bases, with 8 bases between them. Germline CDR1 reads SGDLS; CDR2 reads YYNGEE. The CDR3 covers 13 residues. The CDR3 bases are TGTGCCAGCAGCGTAGGCTATGGGAATGAGCAGTTCTTC. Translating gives CASSVGYGNEQFF.

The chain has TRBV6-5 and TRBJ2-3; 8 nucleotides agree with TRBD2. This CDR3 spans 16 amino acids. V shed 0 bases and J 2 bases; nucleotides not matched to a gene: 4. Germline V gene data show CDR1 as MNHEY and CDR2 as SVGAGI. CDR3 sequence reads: CASSYSSGATTDTQYF. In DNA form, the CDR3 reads TGTGCCAGCAGTTACTCTAGCGGGGCGACCACAGATACGCAGTATTTT.

The CDR3 DNA follows: TGTGCCAGCAGCCATACTAGCGGGAGTGAGTATGAGCAGTTCTTC. Residues: CASSHTSGSEYEQFF. V usage is TRBV7-9 and J usage is TRBJ2-1; 11 bases match TRBD2. The V segment lost 5 bases and the J segment 8 bases; nucleotides outside the gene matches: 8. The CDR3 runs 15 residues. Per germline, CDR1 SEHNR and CDR2 FQNEAQ (reference sequence).

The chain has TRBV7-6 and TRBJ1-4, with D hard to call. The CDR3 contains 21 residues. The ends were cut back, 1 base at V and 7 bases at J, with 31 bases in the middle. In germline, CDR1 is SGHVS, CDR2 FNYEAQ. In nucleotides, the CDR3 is TGTGCCAGCAGCTTAGGGGGTATGTCGTTTTCGCTCGGCGGCTTCGGTGAAAAACTGTTTTTT. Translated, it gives CASSLGGMSFSLGGFGEKLFF.

The CDR3 reads CASSSTRVGGETQYF. DNA for the CDR3: TGTGCCAGCAGCTCAACGAGGGTCGGAGGGGAGACCCAGTACTTC. The rearrangement joins TRBV7-8 to TRBJ2-5; D possibly corresponds to TRBD2 (6 bases). The CDR3 is 15 residues long. The V gene's germline CDR1 is SGHVS and CDR2 FQNEAQ. With 4 bases removed from V and 5 bases from J, the gap between germline ends came to 17 bases.

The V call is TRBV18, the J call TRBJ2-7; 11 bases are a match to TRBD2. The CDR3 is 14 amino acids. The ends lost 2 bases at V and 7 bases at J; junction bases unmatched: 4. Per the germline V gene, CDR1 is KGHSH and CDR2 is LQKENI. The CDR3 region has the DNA TGTGCCAGCTCACCAGGACTAGCGGGTGGAGAGCAGTACTTC. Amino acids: CASSPGLAGGEQYF.

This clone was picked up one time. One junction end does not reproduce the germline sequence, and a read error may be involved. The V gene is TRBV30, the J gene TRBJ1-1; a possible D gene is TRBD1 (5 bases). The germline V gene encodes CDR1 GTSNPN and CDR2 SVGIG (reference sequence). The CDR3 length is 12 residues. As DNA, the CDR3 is TGTGCCTGGAGCCCCCCGGTAGGGGTGTGTACCTTT. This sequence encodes CAWSPPVGVCTF.